The 2 T cell receptor beta chains given below trace back to one sample, sequenced in a study of long-term antiretroviral therapy in people with HIV. Version v3.0 of the immunoSEQ assay was performed at survey level. Data came from immunoSEQ multiplex PCR; TCRdb stores just in-frame clones and leaves some out. Among 20,000 to 30,000 clones, 70% to 85% were seen once, and the ten largest hold more than 8.5%. The source material was unsorted PBMCs, sampled 1.2 years after starting antiretroviral therapy. These receptors all stem from a woman aged 40 to 49 with HIV.

This clone was observed a handful of times. The gene calls are TRBV7-6 and TRBJ1-2, with 9 bases aligning to TRBD1. Germline V gene lookup returns CDR1 SGHVS and CDR2 FNYEAQ. Trimming removed 6 bases from V and 5 bases from J; junction bases left unmatched: 13. The CDR3 covers 16 residues. CDR3 loop: CASSTGTGLIGYGYTF. The DNA for the CDR3 is TGTGCCAGCAGTACCGGGACAGGGCTAATAGGGTATGGCTACACCTTC.

In this sample, this clone turned up once. The chain links TRBV30 to TRBJ1-1; D is perhaps TRBD1 (5 bases). Per the germline V gene, CDR1 is GTSNPN and CDR2 is SVGIG (reference sequence). Trimming stripped 5 bases from V and 0 bases from J, with 13 bases between. The CDR3 is 14 amino acids. The CDR3 is CAWDFGQLNTEAFF. CDR3 DNA: TGTGCCTGGGACTTCGGACAACTGAACACTGAAGCTTTCTTT.